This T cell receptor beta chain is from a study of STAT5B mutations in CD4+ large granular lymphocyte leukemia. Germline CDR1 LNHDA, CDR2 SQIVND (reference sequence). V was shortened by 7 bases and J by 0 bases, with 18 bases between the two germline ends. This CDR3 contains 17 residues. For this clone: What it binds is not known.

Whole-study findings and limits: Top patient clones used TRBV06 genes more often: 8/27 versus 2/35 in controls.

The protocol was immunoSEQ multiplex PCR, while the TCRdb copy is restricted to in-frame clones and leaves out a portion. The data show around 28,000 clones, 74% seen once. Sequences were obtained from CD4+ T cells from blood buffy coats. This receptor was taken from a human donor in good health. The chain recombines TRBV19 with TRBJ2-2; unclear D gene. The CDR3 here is CASTHFPTGANTGELFF. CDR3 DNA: TGTGCCAGTACCCACTTTCCGACTGGAGCGAACACCGGGGAGCTGTTTTTT. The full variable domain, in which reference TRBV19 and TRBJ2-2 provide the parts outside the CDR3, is DGGITQSPKYLFRKEGQNVTLSCEQNLNHDAMYWYRQDPGQGLRLIYYSQIVNDFQKGDIAEGYSVSREKKESFPLTVTSAQKNPTAFYLCASTHFPTGANTGELFFGEGSRLTVL.